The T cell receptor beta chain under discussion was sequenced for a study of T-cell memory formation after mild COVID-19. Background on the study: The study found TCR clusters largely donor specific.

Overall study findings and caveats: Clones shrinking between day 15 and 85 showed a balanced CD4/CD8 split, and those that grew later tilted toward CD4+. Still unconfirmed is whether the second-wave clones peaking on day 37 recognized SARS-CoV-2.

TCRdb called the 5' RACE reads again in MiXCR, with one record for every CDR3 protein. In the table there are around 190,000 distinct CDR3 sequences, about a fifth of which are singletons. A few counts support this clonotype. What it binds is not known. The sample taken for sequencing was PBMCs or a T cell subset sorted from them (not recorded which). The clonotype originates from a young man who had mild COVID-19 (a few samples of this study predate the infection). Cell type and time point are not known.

In DNA, the CDR3 is TGTGCCAGCTCACCATCCTTAGCGGGGGGTAAGAATGAGCAGTTCTTC. It encodes CASSPSLAGGKNEQFF. The J gene is TRBJ2-1, the V gene TRBV18, with 10 positions matching TRBD2. The CDR3 is 16 residues long. The ends lost 2 bases at V and 7 bases at J; junction bases unmatched: 8. Germline lookup yields CDR1 KGHSH and CDR2 LQKENI.